The rows below give T cell receptor beta chains drawn from one sample of a study of ipilimumab plus nivolumab after autologous stem cell transplantation. TCRdb's table, derived via immunoSEQ multiplex PCR, lists solely in-frame clones and lacks some. Seen here are several thousand clones, less than 80% observed once, and the top ten hold roughly 17%. The sequences come from PBMCs, collected in a trial of ipilimumab plus nivolumab as post-transplant consolidation. The origin of the receptors is a male donor with multiple myeloma. Both conserved end residues are part of each CDR3. Fields, in order: J gene, CDR3 length, V gene, CDR3 protein.

j_call: TRBJ2-3
cdr3_length: 11
v_call: TRBV6-1
cdr3_aa: CASERGVTQYF

j_call: TRBJ2-1
cdr3_length: 12
v_call: TRBV7-9
cdr3_aa: CASGTSGLEQFF

j_call: TRBJ2-2
cdr3_length: 17
v_call: TRBV18
cdr3_aa: CASSPETSGSNTGELFF

j_call: TRBJ2-3
cdr3_length: 14
v_call: TRBV23-1
cdr3_aa: CASSQYETTDTQYF

j_call: TRBJ1-1
cdr3_length: 14
v_call: TRBV19
cdr3_aa: CASKYRGRGTEAFF

j_call: TRBJ2-7
cdr3_length: 15
v_call: TRBV5-1
cdr3_aa: CASSLAYFLGYEQYF

j_call: TRBJ2-2
cdr3_length: 19
v_call: TRBV11-2
cdr3_aa: CASSPLKGRGGPSTGELFF

j_call: TRBJ2-3
cdr3_length: 14
v_call: TRBV15
cdr3_aa: CATSRDLGLAQQYF

j_call: TRBJ2-1
cdr3_length: 14
v_call: TRBV6-5
cdr3_aa: CASSLGVYLNEQFF

j_call: TRBJ1-1
cdr3_length: 13
v_call: TRBV7-2
cdr3_aa: CASSLVGKTEAFF

j_call: TRBJ1-2
cdr3_length: 12
v_call: TRBV28
cdr3_aa: CASSLKGDGYTF